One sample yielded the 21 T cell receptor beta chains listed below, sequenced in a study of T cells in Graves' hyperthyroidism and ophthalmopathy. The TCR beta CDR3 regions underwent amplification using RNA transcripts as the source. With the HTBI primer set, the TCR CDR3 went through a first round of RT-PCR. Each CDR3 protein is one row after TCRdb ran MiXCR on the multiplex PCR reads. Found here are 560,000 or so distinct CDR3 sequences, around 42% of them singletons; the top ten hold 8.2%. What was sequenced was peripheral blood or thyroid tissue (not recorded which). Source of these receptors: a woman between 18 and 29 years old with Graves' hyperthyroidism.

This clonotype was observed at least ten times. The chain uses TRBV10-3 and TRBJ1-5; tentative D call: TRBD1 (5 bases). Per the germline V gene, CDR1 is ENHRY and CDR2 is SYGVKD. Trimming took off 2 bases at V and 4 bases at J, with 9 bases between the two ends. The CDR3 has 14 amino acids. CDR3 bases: TGTGCCATCAGTGAGAATGCAGGGAATCAGCCCCAGCATTTT. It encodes CAISENAGNQPQHF.

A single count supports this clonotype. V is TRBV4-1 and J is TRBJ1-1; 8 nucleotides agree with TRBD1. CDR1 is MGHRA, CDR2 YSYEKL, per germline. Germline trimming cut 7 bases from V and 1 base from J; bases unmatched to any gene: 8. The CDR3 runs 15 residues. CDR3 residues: CASTRTGLKNTEAFF. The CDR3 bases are TGCGCCAGCACCAGGACAGGGCTGAAGAACACTGAAGCTTTCTTT.

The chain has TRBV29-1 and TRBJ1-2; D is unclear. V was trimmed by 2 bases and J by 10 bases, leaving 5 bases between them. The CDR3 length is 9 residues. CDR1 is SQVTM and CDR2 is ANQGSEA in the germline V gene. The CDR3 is CSVERDYTF. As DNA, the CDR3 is TGCAGCGTTGAACGTGACTACACCTTC.

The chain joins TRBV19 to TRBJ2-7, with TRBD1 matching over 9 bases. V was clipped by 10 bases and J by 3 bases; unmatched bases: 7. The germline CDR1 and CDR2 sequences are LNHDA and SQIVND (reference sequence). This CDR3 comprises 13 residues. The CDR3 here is CANPDRGDYEQYF. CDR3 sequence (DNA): TGTGCCAACCCGGACAGGGGTGACTACGAGCAGTACTTC.

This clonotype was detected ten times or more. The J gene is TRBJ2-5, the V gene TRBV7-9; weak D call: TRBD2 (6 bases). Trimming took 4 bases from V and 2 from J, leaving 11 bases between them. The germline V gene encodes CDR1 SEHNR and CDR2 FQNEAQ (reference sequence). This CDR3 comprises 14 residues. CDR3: CASSSREIQETQYF. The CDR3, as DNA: TGTGCCAGCAGCTCTCGGGAGATACAAGAGACCCAGTACTTC.

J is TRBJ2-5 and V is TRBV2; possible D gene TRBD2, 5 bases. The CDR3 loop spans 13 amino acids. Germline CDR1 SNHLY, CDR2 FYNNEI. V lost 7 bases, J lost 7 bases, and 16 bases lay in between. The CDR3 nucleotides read TGTGCCAGCACGGGCCCAGTCCGGGGGACCCAGTACTTC. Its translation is CASTGPVRGTQYF.

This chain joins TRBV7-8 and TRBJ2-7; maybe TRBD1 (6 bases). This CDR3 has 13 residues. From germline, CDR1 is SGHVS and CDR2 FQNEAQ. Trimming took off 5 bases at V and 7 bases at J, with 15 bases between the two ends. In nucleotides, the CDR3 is TGTGCCAGCAGCGGGGGCCCAAAGCGGGAGCAGTACTTC. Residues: CASSGGPKREQYF.

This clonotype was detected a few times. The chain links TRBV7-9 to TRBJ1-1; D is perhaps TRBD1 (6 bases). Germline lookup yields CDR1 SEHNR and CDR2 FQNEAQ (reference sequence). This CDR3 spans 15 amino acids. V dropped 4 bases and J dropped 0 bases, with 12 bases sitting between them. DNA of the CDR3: TGTGCCAGCAGCTCCGGGGGGCTCATGAACACTGAAGCTTTCTTT. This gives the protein CASSSGGLMNTEAFF.

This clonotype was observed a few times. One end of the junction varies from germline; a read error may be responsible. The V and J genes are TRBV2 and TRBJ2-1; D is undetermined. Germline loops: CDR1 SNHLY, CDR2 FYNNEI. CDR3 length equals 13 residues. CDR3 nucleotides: TGTGCCAGCACTGAAACTTGGGGTGGTGAGCAGTTCTTC. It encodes CASTETWGGEQFF.

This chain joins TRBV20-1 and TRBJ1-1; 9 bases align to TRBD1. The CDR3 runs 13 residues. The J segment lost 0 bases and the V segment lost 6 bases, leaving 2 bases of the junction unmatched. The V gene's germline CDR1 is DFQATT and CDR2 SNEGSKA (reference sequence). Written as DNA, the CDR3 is TGCAGTGCCCGACAGGGGGTGAACACTGAAGCTTTCTTT. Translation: CSARQGVNTEAFF.

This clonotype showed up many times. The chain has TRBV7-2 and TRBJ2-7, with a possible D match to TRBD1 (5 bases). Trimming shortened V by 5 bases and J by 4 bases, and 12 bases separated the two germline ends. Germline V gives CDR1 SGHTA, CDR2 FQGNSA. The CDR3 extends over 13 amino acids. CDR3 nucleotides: TGTGCCAGCAGCCCCAGGGCAGCGTACGAGCAGTACTTC. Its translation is CASSPRAAYEQYF.

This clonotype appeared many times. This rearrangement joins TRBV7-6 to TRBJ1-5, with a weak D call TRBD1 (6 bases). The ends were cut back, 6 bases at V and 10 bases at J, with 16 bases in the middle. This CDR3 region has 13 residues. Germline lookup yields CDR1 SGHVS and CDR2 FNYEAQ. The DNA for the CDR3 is TGTGCCAGCAGTACAGGGATAGGCAAACCCCAGCATTTT. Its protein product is CASSTGIGKPQHF.

CDR3: CASSGGMQYF. CDR3 DNA: TGTGCCAGCAGTGGTGGAATGCAGTACTTC. The chain links TRBV2 to TRBJ2-7; unclear D gene. The CDR3 is 10 residues long. Per the germline V gene, CDR1 is SNHLY and CDR2 is FYNNEI. Trimming removed 4 bases from V and 9 bases from J, with 7 bases in between.

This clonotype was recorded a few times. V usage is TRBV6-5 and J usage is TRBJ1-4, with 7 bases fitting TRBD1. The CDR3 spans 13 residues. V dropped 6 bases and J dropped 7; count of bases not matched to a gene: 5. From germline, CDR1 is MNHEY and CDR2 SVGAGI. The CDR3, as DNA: TGTGCCAGCAGCCAGGGGGGTAGTGAAAAACTGTTTTTT. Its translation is CASSQGGSEKLFF.

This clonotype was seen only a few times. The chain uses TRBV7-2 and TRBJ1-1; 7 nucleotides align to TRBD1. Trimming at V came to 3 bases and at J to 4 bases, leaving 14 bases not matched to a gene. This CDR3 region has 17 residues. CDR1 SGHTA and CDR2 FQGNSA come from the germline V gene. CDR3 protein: CASSFYRSAGGGTEAFF. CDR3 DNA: TGTGCCAGCAGCTTCTATCGTTCTGCAGGGGGGGGCACTGAAGCTTTCTTT.

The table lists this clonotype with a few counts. Written as DNA, the CDR3 is TGTGCCAGCGGGAGAGAGAGTAGCAATCAGCCCCAGCATTTT. Translated, it gives CASGRESSNQPQHF. This sequence joins TRBV2 and TRBJ1-5, with D hard to call. The CDR3 covers 14 residues. Deletions cut 8 bases from V and 0 bases from J, with 11 bases between. CDR1 SNHLY and CDR2 FYNNEI come from the germline V gene.

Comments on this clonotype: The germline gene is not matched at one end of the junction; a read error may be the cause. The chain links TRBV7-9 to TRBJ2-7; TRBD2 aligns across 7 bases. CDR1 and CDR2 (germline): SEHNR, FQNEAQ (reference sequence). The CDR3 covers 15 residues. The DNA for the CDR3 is TGCGCCAGCAGCCAGGGAATCCAGCGGGGCTACGAGCAGTACTTC. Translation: CASSQGIQRGYEQYF. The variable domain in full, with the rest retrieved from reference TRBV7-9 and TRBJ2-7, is DTGVSQNPRHKITKRGQNVTFRCDPISEHNRLYWYRQTLGQGPEFLTYFQNEAQLEKSRLLSDRFSAERPKGSFSTLEIQRTEQGDSAMYLCASSQGIQRGYEQYFGPGTRLTVT.

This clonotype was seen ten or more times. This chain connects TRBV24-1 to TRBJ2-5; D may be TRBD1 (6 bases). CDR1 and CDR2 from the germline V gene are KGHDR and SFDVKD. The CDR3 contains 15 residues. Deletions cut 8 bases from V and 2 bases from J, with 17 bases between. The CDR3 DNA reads TGTGCCACCATGGATGGGGGCGCAGAGCAAGAGACCCAGTACTTC. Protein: CATMDGGAEQETQYF.

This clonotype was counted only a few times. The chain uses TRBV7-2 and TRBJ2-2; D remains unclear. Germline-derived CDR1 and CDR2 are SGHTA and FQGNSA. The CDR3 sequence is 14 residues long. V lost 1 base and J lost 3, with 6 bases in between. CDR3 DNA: TGTGCCAGCAGCTTAGATACATACACCGGGGAGCTGTTTTTT. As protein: CASSLDTYTGELFF.

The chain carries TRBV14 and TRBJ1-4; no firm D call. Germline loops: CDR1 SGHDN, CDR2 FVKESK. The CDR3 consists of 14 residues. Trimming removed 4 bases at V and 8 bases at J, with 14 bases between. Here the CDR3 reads CASSRKGLDEKLFF. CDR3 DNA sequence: TGTGCCAGCAGCCGCAAGGGTCTGGACGAAAAACTGTTTTTT.

The CDR3 is CATSQDQGPPLHF. In nucleotides, the CDR3 is TGTGCCACCAGCCAAGATCAGGGTCCACCCCTCCACTTT. The chain links TRBV15 to TRBJ1-6; TRBD1 might be the D (5 bases). This CDR3 contains 13 residues. The germline V gene has CDR1 LNHNV and CDR2 YYDKDF (reference sequence). Trimming removed 5 bases at V and 11 bases at J, with 13 bases between.